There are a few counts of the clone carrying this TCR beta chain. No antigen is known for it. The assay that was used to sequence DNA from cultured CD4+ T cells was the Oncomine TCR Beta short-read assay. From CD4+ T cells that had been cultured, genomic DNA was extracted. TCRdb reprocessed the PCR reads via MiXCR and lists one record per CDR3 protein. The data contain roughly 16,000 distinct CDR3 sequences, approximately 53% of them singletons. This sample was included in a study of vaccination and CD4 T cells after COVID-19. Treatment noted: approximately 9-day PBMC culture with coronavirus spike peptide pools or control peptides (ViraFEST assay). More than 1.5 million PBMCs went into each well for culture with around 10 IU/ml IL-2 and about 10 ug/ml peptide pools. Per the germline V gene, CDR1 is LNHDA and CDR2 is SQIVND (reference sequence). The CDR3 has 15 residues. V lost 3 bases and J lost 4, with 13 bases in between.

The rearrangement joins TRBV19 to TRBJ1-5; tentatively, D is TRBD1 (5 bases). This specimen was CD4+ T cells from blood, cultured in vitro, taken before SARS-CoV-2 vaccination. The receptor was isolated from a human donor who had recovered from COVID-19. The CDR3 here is CASSIGPGGNQPQHF. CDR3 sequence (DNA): TGTGCCAGTAGTATCGGTCCCGGGGGTAATCAGCCCCAGCATTTT.